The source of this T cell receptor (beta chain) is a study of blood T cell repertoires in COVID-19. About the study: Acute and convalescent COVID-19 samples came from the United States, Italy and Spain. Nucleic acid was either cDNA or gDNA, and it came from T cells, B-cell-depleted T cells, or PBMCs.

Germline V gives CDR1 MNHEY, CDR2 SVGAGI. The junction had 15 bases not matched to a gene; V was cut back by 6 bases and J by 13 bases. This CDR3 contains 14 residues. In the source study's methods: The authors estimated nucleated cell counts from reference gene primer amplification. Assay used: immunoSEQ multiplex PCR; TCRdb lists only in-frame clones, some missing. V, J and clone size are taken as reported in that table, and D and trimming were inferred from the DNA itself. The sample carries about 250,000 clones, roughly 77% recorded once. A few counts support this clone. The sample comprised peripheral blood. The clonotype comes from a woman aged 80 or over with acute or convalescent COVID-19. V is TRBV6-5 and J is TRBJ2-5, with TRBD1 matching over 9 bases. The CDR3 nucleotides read TGTGCCAGCAGCGGTGCCGGGACAGGGTCCAACTGGTACTTC. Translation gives CASSGAGTGSNWYF.